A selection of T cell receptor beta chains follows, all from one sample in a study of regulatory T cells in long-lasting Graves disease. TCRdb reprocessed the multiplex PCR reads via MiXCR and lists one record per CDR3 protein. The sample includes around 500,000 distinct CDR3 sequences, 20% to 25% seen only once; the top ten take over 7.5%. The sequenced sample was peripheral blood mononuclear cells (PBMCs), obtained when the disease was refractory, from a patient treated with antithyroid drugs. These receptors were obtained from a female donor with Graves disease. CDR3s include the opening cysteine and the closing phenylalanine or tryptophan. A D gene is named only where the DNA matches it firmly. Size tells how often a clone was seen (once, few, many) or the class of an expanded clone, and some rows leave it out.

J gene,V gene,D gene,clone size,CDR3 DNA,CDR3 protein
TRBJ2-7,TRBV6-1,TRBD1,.,TGTGCCAGCAGCCACACCCCACAGGGGGGCTACGAGCAGTACTTC,CASSHTPQGGYEQYF
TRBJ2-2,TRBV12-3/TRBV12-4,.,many,TGTGCCAGCGACAGGGACTACACCGGGGAGCTGTTTTTT,CASDRDYTGELFF
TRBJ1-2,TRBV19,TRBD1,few,TGTGCCAGTAGTGCAGACCGGGACAGCTTGTATGGCTACACCTTC,CASSADRDSLYGYTF
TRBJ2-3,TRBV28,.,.,TGTGCCAGCCGTGTGGGGGGCTACACAGATACGCAGTATTTT,CASRVGGYTDTQYF
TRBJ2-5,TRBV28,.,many,TGTGCCAGCAGCCTGGAGGGCGGACAAGAGACCCAGTACTTC,CASSLEGGQETQYF
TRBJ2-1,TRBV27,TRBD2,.,TGTGCCAGCAGTACCCCCGCTAGCGGCTCCTACAATGAGCAGTTCTTC,CASSTPASGSYNEQFF
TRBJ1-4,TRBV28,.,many,TGTGCCAGCAGTAGTGGGGGAGTTTCTGAAAAACTGTTTTTT,CASSSGGVSEKLFF
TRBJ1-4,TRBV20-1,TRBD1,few,TGCAGTGCTACTCGACAGGGATCTGCTAATGAAAAACTGTTTTTT,CSATRQGSANEKLFF
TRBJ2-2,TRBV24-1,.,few,TGTGCCACCAGGGAGACCGCTACCGGGGAGCTGTTTTTT,CATRETATGELFF
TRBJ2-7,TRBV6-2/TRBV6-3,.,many,TGTGCCAGCAGTTACTTGTCGGGACCCTACGAGCAGTACTTC,CASSYLSGPYEQYF
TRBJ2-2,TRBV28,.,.,TGTGCCAGCAGAAAAGGACAGAGGAACACCGGGGAGCTGTTTTTT,CASRKGQRNTGELFF
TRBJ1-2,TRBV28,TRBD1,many,TGTGCCAGCAGTCATACAGGGGCAAGTGGCTACACCTTC,CASSHTGASGYTF
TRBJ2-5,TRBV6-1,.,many,TGTGCCAGCAGCCGGACCACTTCGGGAGCAGGGACCCAGTACTTC,CASSRTTSGAGTQYF
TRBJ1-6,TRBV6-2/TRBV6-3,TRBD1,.,TGTGCCAGCCAAAGGGGGCGATTTGGGGGGAACCAATATAATTCACCCCTCCACTTT,CASQRGRFGGNQYNSPLHF
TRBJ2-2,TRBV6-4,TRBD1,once,TGTGCCAGCAGTAGAGACAGGGGGCAGGCCGGGGAGCTGTTTTTT,CASSRDRGQAGELFF
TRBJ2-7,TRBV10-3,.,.,TGTGCCATCAGTGAGAGCCGCCAGGGCAAGAGCTACGAGCAGTACTTC,CAISESRQGKSYEQYF
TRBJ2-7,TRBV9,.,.,TGTGCCAGCAGCGTTCGGGCGGATACTGTCCTCGAGCAGTACTTC,CASSVRADTVLEQYF
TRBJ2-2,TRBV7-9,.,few,TGTGCCAGCAGCTTGCCCACAGAGAACACCGGGGAGCTGTTTTTT,CASSLPTENTGELFF
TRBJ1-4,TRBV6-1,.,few,TGTGCCAGCAGTCGGGCTGGGGCGTGGGGGGACCTGAGGGAAAAACTGTTTTTT,CASSRAGAWGDLREKLFF
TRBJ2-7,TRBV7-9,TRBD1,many,TGTGCCAGCAGCCCATCATACGGGACAGGGGACGACGAGCAGTACTTC,CASSPSYGTGDDEQYF
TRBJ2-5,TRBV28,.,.,TGTGCCAGTATCAGCCGGAGACAGCAAGAGACCCAGTACTTC,CASISRRQQETQYF
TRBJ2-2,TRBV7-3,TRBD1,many,TGTGCCAGCAGCTCCTGGACAGGGGCCGGGGAGCTGTTTTTT,CASSSWTGAGELFF
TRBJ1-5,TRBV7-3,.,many,TGTGCCAGGGGCTTCGTCAGTGGGGACGGGAGCAATCAGCCCCAGCATTTT,CARGFVSGDGSNQPQHF
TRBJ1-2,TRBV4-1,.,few,TGCGCCAGCAGCCCAGGGGTACTCGATGGCTACACCTTC,CASSPGVLDGYTF
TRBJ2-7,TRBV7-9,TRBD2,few,TGTGCCAGCAGCTTAGAGGTCCTCGCAGCGGGAGATCACGAGCAGTACTTC,CASSLEVLAAGDHEQYF